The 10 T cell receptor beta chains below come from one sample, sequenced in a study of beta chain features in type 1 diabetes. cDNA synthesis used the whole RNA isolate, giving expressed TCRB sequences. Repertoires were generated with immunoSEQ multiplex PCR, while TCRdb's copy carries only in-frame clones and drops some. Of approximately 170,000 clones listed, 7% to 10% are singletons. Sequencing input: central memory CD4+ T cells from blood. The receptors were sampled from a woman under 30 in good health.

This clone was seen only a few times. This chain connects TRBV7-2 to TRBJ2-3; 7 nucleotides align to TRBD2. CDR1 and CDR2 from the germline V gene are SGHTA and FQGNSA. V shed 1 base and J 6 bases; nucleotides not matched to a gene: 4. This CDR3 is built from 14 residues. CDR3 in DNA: TGTGCCAGCAGCTTAGGACTAGCAAGCGATACGCAGTATTTT. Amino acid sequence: CASSLGLASDTQYF. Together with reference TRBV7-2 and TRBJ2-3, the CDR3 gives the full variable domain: GAGVSQSPSNKVTEKGKDVELRCDPISGHTALYWYRQSLGQGLEFLIYFQGNSAPDKSGLPSDRFSAERTGGSVSTLTIQRTQQEDSAVYLCASSLGLASDTQYFGPGTRLTVL.

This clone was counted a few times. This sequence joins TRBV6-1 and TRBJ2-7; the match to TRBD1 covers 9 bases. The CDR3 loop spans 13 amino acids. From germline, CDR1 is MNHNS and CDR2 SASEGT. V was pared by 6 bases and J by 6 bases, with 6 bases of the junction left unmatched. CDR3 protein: CASSRDRDREQYF. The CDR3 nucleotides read TGTGCCAGCAGCCGGGACAGGGACCGCGAGCAGTACTTC.

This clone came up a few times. The CDR3: CASGQGPNTEAFF. The CDR3 region has the DNA TGTGCCAGCGGACAGGGGCCGAACACTGAAGCTTTCTTT. The chain couples TRBV7-3 to TRBJ1-1; 9 bases fit TRBD1. Germline V lookup: CDR1 SGHTA, CDR2 FQGTGA. This CDR3 contains 13 residues. The V gene end was trimmed by 8 bases and the J gene end by 1 base; junction bases not matched to a gene: 2.

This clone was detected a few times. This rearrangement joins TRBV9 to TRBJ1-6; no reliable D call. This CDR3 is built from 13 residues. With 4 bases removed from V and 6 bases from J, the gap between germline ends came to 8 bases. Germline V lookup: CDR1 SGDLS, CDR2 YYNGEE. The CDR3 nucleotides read TGTGCCAGCAGCACAAAAATTAATTCACCCCTCCACTTT. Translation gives CASSTKINSPLHF.

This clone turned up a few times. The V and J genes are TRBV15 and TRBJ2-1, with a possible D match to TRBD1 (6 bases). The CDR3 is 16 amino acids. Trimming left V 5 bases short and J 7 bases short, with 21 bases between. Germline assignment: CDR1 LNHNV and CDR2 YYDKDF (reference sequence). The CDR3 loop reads CATSGGMAVLTNEQFF. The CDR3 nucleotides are TGTGCCACCAGCGGGGGCATGGCGGTACTTACAAATGAGCAGTTCTTC.

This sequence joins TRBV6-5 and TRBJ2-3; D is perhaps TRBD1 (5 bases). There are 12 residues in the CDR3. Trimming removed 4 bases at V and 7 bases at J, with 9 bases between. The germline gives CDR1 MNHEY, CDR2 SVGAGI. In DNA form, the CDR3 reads TGTGCCAGCAGTTCCCCAGGGTATACGCAGTATTTT. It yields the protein CASSSPGYTQYF.

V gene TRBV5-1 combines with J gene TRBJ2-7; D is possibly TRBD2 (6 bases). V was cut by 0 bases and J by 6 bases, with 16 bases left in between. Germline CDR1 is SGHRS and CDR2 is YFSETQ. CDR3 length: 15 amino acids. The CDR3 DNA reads TGCGCCAGCAGCTTGGTACCCGGGGGATTTCGCGAGCAGTACTTC. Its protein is CASSLVPGGFREQYF. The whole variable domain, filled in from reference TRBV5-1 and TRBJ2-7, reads KAGVTQTPRYLIKTRGQQVTLSCSPISGHRSVSWYQQTPGQGLQFLFEYFSETQRNKGNFPGRFSGRQFSNSRSEMNVSTLELGDSALYLCASSLVPGGFREQYFGPGTRLTVT.

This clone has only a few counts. The CDR3 region has the DNA TGTGCCAGCAGGCTGATGGGGGAGGCTGAAAAACTGTTTTTT. As protein: CASRLMGEAEKLFF. V is TRBV2 and J is TRBJ1-4; D possibly corresponds to TRBD1 (5 bases). The germline V and J ends were trimmed by 6 bases and 7 bases, with 15 bases remaining between them. The CDR3 is made up of 14 amino acids. The germline V gene has CDR1 SNHLY and CDR2 FYNNEI.

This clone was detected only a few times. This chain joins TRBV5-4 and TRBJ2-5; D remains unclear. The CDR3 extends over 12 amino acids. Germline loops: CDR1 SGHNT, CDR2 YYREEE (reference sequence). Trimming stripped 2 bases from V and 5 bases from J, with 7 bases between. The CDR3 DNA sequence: TGTGCCAGCAGCTTTGTGTCGGAGACCCAGTACTTC. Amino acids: CASSFVSETQYF.

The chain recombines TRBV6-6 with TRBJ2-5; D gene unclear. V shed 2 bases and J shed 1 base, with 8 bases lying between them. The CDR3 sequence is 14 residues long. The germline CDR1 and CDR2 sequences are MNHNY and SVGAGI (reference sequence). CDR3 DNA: TGTGCCAGCAGTTACAGCTACAGCCAAGAGACCCAGTACTTC. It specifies CASSYSYSQETQYF.